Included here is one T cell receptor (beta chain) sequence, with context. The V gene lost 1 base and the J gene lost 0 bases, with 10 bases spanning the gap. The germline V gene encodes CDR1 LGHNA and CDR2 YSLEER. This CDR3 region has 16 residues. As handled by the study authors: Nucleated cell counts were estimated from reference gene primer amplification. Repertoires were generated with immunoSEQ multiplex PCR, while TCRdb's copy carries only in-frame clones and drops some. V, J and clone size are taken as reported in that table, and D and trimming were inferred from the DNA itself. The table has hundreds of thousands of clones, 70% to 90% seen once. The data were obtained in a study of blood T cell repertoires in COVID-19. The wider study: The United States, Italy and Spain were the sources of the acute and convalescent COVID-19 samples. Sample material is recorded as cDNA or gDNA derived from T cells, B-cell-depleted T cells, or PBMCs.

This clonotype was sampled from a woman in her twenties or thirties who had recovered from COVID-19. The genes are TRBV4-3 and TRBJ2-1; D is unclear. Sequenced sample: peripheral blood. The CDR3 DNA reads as TGCGCCAGCAGCCAAGTGGCGGCGTCCTCCTACAATGAGCAGTTCTTC. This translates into CASSQVAASSYNEQFF.